These T cell receptor beta chains were read from a single sample in a study of shared clonotypes between healthy human individuals. Produced via immunoSEQ multiplex PCR; TCRdb's table is partial and in-frame only. The sample holds some 2,500,000 clones, roughly 93% seen once. Sequenced sample: naive CD4+ T cells from PBMCs. Every receptor here comes from a young man in good health. Some clones in this sample may be carry-over from other donors' samples. The CDR3 runs from the conserved cysteine through the conserved F or W. Not all rows give a size; the values are once, few, many and, for expanded clones, a class.

CDR3aa: CASSPPRGSIYEQYF; v_gene: TRBV28; j_gene: TRBJ2-7; abundance: -
CDR3aa: CSVGGVLNTEAFF; v_gene: TRBV29-1; j_gene: TRBJ1-1; abundance: few
CDR3aa: CASSTRGWDLEAFF; v_gene: TRBV5-4; j_gene: TRBJ1-1; abundance: -
CDR3aa: CASSTPWTGGPNEQYF; v_gene: TRBV19; j_gene: TRBJ2-7; abundance: -
CDR3aa: CASSGGGSAYNEQFF; v_gene: TRBV7-2; j_gene: TRBJ2-1; abundance: -
CDR3aa: CASSPLAANTEAFF; v_gene: TRBV18; j_gene: TRBJ1-1; abundance: -
CDR3aa: CATSRDLETATNEKLFF; v_gene: TRBV15; j_gene: TRBJ1-4; abundance: -
CDR3aa: CASSRDRGRYEKLFF; v_gene: TRBV6-6; j_gene: TRBJ1-4; abundance: -
CDR3aa: CASSERHTGNTIYF; v_gene: TRBV6-1; j_gene: TRBJ1-3; abundance: few
CDR3aa: CASSPTDTQYF; v_gene: TRBV5-1; j_gene: TRBJ2-3; abundance: -
CDR3aa: CATSRDTGLETQYF; v_gene: TRBV15; j_gene: TRBJ2-5; abundance: -
CDR3aa: CASSEKTGSYNEQFF; v_gene: TRBV5-4; j_gene: TRBJ2-1; abundance: -
CDR3aa: CASSSLILPYEQYF; v_gene: TRBV28; j_gene: -; abundance: -
CDR3aa: CASSYYGNTEAFF; v_gene: TRBV6-6; j_gene: TRBJ1-1; abundance: -
CDR3aa: CASSEYGQGAYEQYF; v_gene: TRBV6-1; j_gene: TRBJ2-7; abundance: -
CDR3aa: CASSPVGLPDTQYF; v_gene: TRBV18; j_gene: TRBJ2-3; abundance: -
CDR3aa: CASSLSVGNEQFF; v_gene: TRBV27; j_gene: TRBJ2-1; abundance: -
CDR3aa: CASSGRTGNYEQYF; v_gene: TRBV5-1; j_gene: TRBJ2-7; abundance: -
CDR3aa: CASSLGTGEQYF; v_gene: TRBV6-5; j_gene: TRBJ2-7; abundance: -
CDR3aa: CASSLEYLDEQFF; v_gene: TRBV7-9; j_gene: TRBJ2-1; abundance: -
CDR3aa: CASSLLGQGIREQYF; v_gene: TRBV11-2; j_gene: TRBJ2-7; abundance: -
CDR3aa: CASSFGQGESEQYF; v_gene: TRBV5-4; j_gene: -; abundance: once
CDR3aa: CASRTTGGNTGELFF; v_gene: TRBV27; j_gene: TRBJ2-2; abundance: -
CDR3aa: CASGLSGQSYEQYF; v_gene: TRBV5-1; j_gene: TRBJ2-7; abundance: once
CDR3aa: CASSPGLAGVSYNEQFF; v_gene: TRBV27; j_gene: TRBJ2-1; abundance: -